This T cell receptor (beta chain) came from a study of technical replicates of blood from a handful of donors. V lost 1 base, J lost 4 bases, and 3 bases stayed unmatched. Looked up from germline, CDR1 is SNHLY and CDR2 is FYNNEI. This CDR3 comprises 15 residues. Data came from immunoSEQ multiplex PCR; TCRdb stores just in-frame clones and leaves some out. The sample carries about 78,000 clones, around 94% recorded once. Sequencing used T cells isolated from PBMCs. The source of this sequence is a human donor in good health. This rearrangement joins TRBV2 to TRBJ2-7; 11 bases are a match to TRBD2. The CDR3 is CASSEETSGTYEQYF. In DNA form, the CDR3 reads TGTGCCAGCAGTGAAGAGACTAGCGGGACATACGAGCAGTACTTC.